These 27 T cell receptor beta chains came from one sample sequenced in a study of T cell changes during pregnancy in multiple sclerosis. Produced via immunoSEQ multiplex PCR; TCRdb's table is partial and in-frame only. This sample has around 70,000 clones, with about nine tenths found just once. Specimen: peripheral blood, collected in the third trimester of pregnancy. The receptors here all came from a female donor with multiple sclerosis, enrolled in a pregnancy study.

The V gene is TRBV10-3, the J gene TRBJ2-1; D is possibly TRBD2 (7 bases). There are 16 residues in the CDR3. CDR1 is ENHRY, CDR2 SYGVKD, per germline. Deletions cut 0 bases from V and 7 bases from J, with 16 bases between. The CDR3, as DNA: TGTGCCATCAGTGAGTCAGGGAGGGGGAGAGGGAATGAGCAGTTCTTC. This translates into CAISESGRGRGNEQFF.

J is TRBJ1-4 and V is TRBV10-2, with D possibly matching TRBD1 (5 bases). Germline CDR1 WSHSY, CDR2 SAAADI. V shed 6 bases and J shed 0 bases, with 17 bases lying between them. This CDR3 comprises 17 residues. The CDR3 region is CASSVGAGFATNEKLFF. The CDR3 nucleotides are TGCGCCAGCAGCGTAGGGGCGGGATTTGCAACTAATGAAAAACTGTTTTTT.

The gene calls are TRBV9 and TRBJ1-5; 7 bases line up with TRBD1. V shed 3 bases, J shed 7 bases, and the junction held 10 bases outside the gene matches. This CDR3 region has 15 residues. Germline V gives CDR1 SGDLS, CDR2 YYNGEE. The CDR3 DNA reads as TGTGCCAGCAGCGCCGCAACAGGGGTGGGACAGCCCCAGCATTTT. It encodes CASSAATGVGQPQHF.

J is TRBJ2-7 and V is TRBV9, with a tentative D call TRBD1 (5 bases). The CDR3 sequence is 14 residues long. Trimming removed 4 bases from V and 0 bases from J, with 11 bases in between. The germline V gene has CDR1 SGDLS and CDR2 YYNGEE. The CDR3 nucleotides read TGTGCCAGCAGCCCCGTGGGGCACTCCTACGAGCAGTACTTC. Residues: CASSPVGHSYEQYF.

The rearrangement joins TRBV5-6 to TRBJ2-1, with TRBD2 identical over 9 bases. This CDR3 spans 16 amino acids. V shed 4 bases and J 9 bases; nucleotides not matched to a gene: 14. Germline V CDR1 and CDR2: SGHDT, YYEEEE. DNA of the CDR3: TGTGCCAGCAGCCTTTACGTGGTAGCGGGGGCTCTTGAGCAGTTCTTC. Amino acids: CASSLYVVAGALEQFF.

The rearrangement uses TRBV5-1 and TRBJ2-3; D is possibly TRBD2 (6 bases). Trimming removed 0 bases at V and 6 bases at J, with 17 bases between. CDR1 is SGHRS, CDR2 YFSETQ, per germline. CDR3 length: 16 residues. The CDR3 bases are TGCGCCAGCAGCTTGGGGGCCGCGGGGACGAGGGATACGCAGTATTTT. Its translation: CASSLGAAGTRDTQYF.

The chain carries TRBV18 and TRBJ1-1; tentatively, D is TRBD1 (5 bases). CDR1 and CDR2 from the germline V gene are KGHSH and LQKENI. There are 14 residues in the CDR3. Trimming stripped 3 bases from V and 6 bases from J, with 14 bases between. CDR3 in DNA: TGTGCCAGCTCACCCTCCAGGGTGAGCCCTGAAGCTTTCTTT. This gives the protein CASSPSRVSPEAFF. The full variable domain, completed using reference TRBV18 and TRBJ1-1, is NAGVMQNPRHLVRRRGQEARLRCSPMKGHSHVYWYRQLPEEGLKFMVYLQKENIIDESGMPKERFSAEFPKEGPSILRIQQVVRGDSAAYFCASSPSRVSPEAFFGQGTRLTVV.

Only one count was recorded for this clone. The chain combines TRBV19 with TRBJ1-4; 8 bases are a match to TRBD1. The CDR3 runs 13 residues. Germline-derived CDR1 and CDR2 are LNHDA and SQIVND (reference sequence). The V segment lost 4 bases and the J segment 8 bases; nucleotides outside the gene matches: 3. CDR3: CASSRTGREKLFF. As DNA, the CDR3 is TGTGCCAGTAGTAGGACAGGGAGGGAAAAACTGTTTTTT. Drawing the rest from reference TRBV19 and TRBJ1-4, the complete variable domain is DGGITQSPKYLFRKEGQNVTLSCEQNLNHDAMYWYRQDPGQGLRLIYYSQIVNDFQKGDIAEGYSVSREKKESFPLTVTSAQKNPTAFYLCASSRTGREKLFFGSGTQLSVL.

J is TRBJ1-2 and V is TRBV19; TRBD1 might be the D (6 bases). The CDR3 has 13 residues. CDR1 and CDR2 (germline): LNHDA, SQIVND (reference sequence). V was pared by 6 bases and J by 8 bases, with 16 bases between. The CDR3 coding sequence is TGTGCCAGTAGCCCAGACAGGATACGAGGCTACACCTTC. Amino acids: CASSPDRIRGYTF.

The chain carries TRBV7-2 and TRBJ2-3, with a possible D match to TRBD2 (5 bases). CDR1 is SGHTA and CDR2 is FQGNSA in the germline V gene. The V end lost 2 bases, the J end lost 7 bases, and 10 bases lay between the germline ends. The CDR3 extends over 13 amino acids. As DNA, the CDR3 is TGTGCCAGCAGCTTAAAGCTAGCCAATACGCAGTATTTT. Translating it yields CASSLKLANTQYF.

This clone was picked up one time. The gene calls are TRBV6-5 and TRBJ1-2; 7 nucleotides match TRBD1. The CDR3 is 15 residues long. Per the germline V gene, CDR1 is MNHEY and CDR2 is SVGAGI. Unmatched junction bases numbered 8, after V lost 6 bases and J lost 1 base. CDR3: CASRLEGDSNYGYTF. CDR3 coding DNA: TGTGCCAGCAGGCTCGAAGGGGACAGTAACTATGGCTACACCTTC.

This rearrangement joins TRBV7-2 to TRBJ2-3, with a weak D call TRBD2 (5 bases). The CDR3 loop spans 14 amino acids. Trimming left V 4 bases short and J 2 bases short, with 10 bases between. Germline V gives CDR1 SGHTA, CDR2 FQGNSA. CDR3 protein: CASSSAGPTDTQYF. The CDR3 DNA is TGTGCCAGCAGCTCGGCGGGTCCCACAGATACGCAGTATTTT.

The count of this clone is one. This chain links TRBV6-5 with TRBJ1-4; the match to TRBD1 covers 9 bases. Trimming cost V 6 bases and J 8 bases; bases outside gene matches: 7. This CDR3 is built from 14 residues. Germline lookup yields CDR1 MNHEY and CDR2 SVGAGI. The CDR3 bases are TGTGCCAGCAGCTGGGGACAGGGCGGAGAAAAACTGTTTTTT. Its translation: CASSWGQGGEKLFF.

This clone showed up just once. This chain links TRBV5-1 with TRBJ1-1; unclear D gene. V lost 1 base to trimming and J lost 8 bases, with 15 bases between them. This CDR3 is 14 amino acids long. The germline CDR1 and CDR2 sequences are SGHRS and YFSETQ. The CDR3, as DNA: TGCGCCAGCAGCTTGAAAATGGGAGGCACCGAAGCTTTCTTT. It translates to CASSLKMGGTEAFF.

J is TRBJ2-3 and V is TRBV7-2; 10 nucleotides line up with TRBD1. The trim removed 3 bases at V and 1 base at J, leaving 7 bases unmatched. CDR1 SGHTA and CDR2 FQGNSA come from the germline V gene. This CDR3 has 17 residues. The CDR3: CASSLPRGQGRTDTQYF. The CDR3 coding sequence is TGTGCCAGCAGCTTGCCGAGGGGACAGGGGCGCACAGATACGCAGTATTTT.

The CDR3 spells CASSRGVNQETQYF. CDR3 DNA: TGTGCCAGCAGTCGGGGGGTTAATCAAGAGACCCAGTACTTC. The chain joins TRBV6-1 to TRBJ2-5; 7 bases map to TRBD2. Germline CDR1 MNHNS, CDR2 SASEGT. The length of the CDR3 is 14 residues. V trimming: 5 bases; J trimming: 2 bases; junction bases outside the gene matches: 5.

The V and J genes are TRBV2 and TRBJ1-1; D gene unclear. This CDR3 has 14 amino acids. V gave up 8 bases and J gave up 1 base, with 14 bases separating them. Germline CDR1 and CDR2: SNHLY and FYNNEI. This CDR3 is CASGKTGGNTEAFF. Written as DNA, the CDR3 is TGTGCCAGCGGCAAGACCGGAGGGAACACTGAAGCTTTCTTT.

The chain recombines TRBV6-1 with TRBJ2-3; 7 bases match TRBD2. Germline V CDR1 and CDR2: MNHNS, SASEGT. The CDR3 has 13 residues. V lost 8 bases, J lost 3 bases, and 5 bases stayed unmatched. DNA of the CDR3: TGTGCCAGCGGGGGAGGGTGGACAGATACGCAGTATTTT. It translates to CASGGGWTDTQYF.

The chain has TRBV7-2 and TRBJ1-2; D uncertain. Trimming left V 5 bases short and J 5 bases short, with 6 bases between. Germline V lookup: CDR1 SGHTA, CDR2 FQGNSA. The CDR3 is made up of 11 amino acids. The CDR3 spells CASSPSYGYTF. As DNA, the CDR3 is TGTGCCAGCAGCCCCAGTTATGGCTACACCTTC.

The chain couples TRBV6-6 to TRBJ2-6, with D possibly being TRBD2 (5 bases). The germline gives CDR1 MNHNY, CDR2 SVGAGI (reference sequence). The CDR3 sequence is 16 residues long. The V gene lost 0 bases and the J gene lost 4 bases, with 10 bases spanning the gap. Written as DNA, the CDR3 is TGTGCCAGCAGTTACTCTCCCTCGGGGGGGGCCAACGTCCTGACTTTC. Translating it yields CASSYSPSGGANVLTF.

The chain is built from TRBV15 and TRBJ2-7; D gene ambiguous. Germline loops: CDR1 LNHNV, CDR2 YYDKDF (reference sequence). The CDR3 loop spans 15 amino acids. V lost 0 bases and J 4 bases, leaving 13 bases between the germline ends. CDR3 residues: CATSRDLGEVYEQYF. Written as DNA, the CDR3 is TGTGCCACCAGCAGAGATTTGGGTGAGGTTTACGAGCAGTACTTC.

This chain uses TRBV7-9 with TRBJ2-7, with unresolved D. This CDR3 contains 12 residues. V was cut by 3 bases and J by 5 bases, with 8 bases left in between. The germline CDR1 and CDR2 sequences are SEHNR and FQNEAQ (reference sequence). CDR3 DNA: TGTGCCAGCAGCTTTGTGGGCCACGAGCAGTACTTC. It specifies CASSFVGHEQYF.

The rearrangement joins TRBV6-5 to TRBJ2-1; TRBD2 matches at 12 bases. CDR1 MNHEY and CDR2 SVGAGI come from the germline V gene. The CDR3 totals 16 residues. The V and J ends lost 0 bases and 5 bases, in that order; junction bases with no gene match: 2. This CDR3 reads CASSYSRLAGDNEQFF. Here the CDR3 DNA reads TGTGCCAGCAGTTACTCGAGACTAGCGGGGGACAATGAGCAGTTCTTC.

CDR3: CATSRGGWDRGRGSYNSPLHF. The CDR3, as DNA: TGTGCCACCAGCAGAGGAGGGTGGGACAGGGGGCGCGGGTCCTATAATTCACCCCTCCACTTT. The chain employs TRBV15 and TRBJ1-6; TRBD1 agrees at 12 bases. Losses at the gene ends were 1 base for V and 1 base for J; bases not matched to a gene: 11. This CDR3 is 21 amino acids long. CDR1 LNHNV and CDR2 YYDKDF come from the germline V gene (reference sequence). The whole variable domain, remainder taken from reference TRBV15 and TRBJ1-6, is DAMVIQNPRYQVTQFGKPVTLSCSQTLNHNVMYWYQQKSSQAPKLLFHYYDKDFNNEADTPDNFQSRRPNTSFCFLDIRSPGLGDTAMYLCATSRGGWDRGRGSYNSPLHFGNGTRLTVT.

V and J are TRBV21-1 and TRBJ1-5; TRBD1 is taken as the D call from the table, unchecked against the DNA. TRBV21-1 is a pseudogene. The CDR3 runs 18 residues. The CDR3, as DNA: TGTGCCAGCAGCATCCGGGACACCCCTCCTTGGGGCAATCAGCCCCAGCATTTT. It is translated as CASSIRDTPPWGNQPQHF.

The DNA for the CDR3 is TGTGCCAGCAGCCCCGGGGGGGGGCGTATCGAAGCTTTCTTT. Translated, it gives CASSPGGGRIEAFF. The rearrangement links TRBV6-6 to TRBJ1-1, with D maybe TRBD1 (6 bases). In germline, CDR1 is MNHNY, CDR2 SVGAGI (reference sequence). Trimming left V 6 bases short and J 8 bases short, with 19 bases between. This CDR3 is built from 14 residues.

This clone occurred a few times. J is TRBJ2-7 and V is TRBV28; D is unresolved. Germline loops: CDR1 MDHEN, CDR2 SYDVKM. Trimming pared 8 bases from V and 4 bases from J, leaving 21 bases between. The CDR3 spans 15 residues. In DNA, the CDR3 is TGTGCCAGCCGAGACTCCCTCCTCCCAGTTTACGAGCAGTACTTC. Its translation: CASRDSLLPVYEQYF. Filled out from reference TRBV28 and TRBJ2-7, the complete variable domain reads DVKVTQSSRYLVKRTGEKVFLECVQDMDHENMFWYRQDPGLGLRLIYFSYDVKMKEKGDIPEGYSVSREKKERFSLILESASTNQTSMYLCASRDSLLPVYEQYFGPGTRLTVT.